The 27 T cell receptor beta chains listed next were all sequenced from one sample in a study of cytomegalovirus exposure and HLA in healthy donors (TCRdb year 2017). Library preparation was by the immunoSEQ multiplex PCR assay. A mixture of 60 forward primers for TCR Vbeta segments and 13 reverse primers for TCR Jbeta segments was used in the multiplex PCR. TCRdb limited this immuneACCESS table to in-frame rearrangements with V and J called. A share of clones is missing; checked studies link under half to unresolved V genes, and the rest is unexplained. Across this sample there are about 80,000 clones, with roughly three quarters seen only once. The ten largest make up roughly 22% of the sample. Sample: PBMCs. Receptors originate from a woman between 40 and 50 years old in good health and CMV-seropositive.

This clone was observed once. The J gene is TRBJ1-1, the V gene TRBV30; 8 nucleotides align to TRBD1. Trimming at V came to 0 bases and at J to 10 bases, leaving 4 bases not matched to a gene. Germline lookup yields CDR1 GTSNPN and CDR2 SVGIG (reference sequence). The CDR3 spans 12 residues. Written as DNA, the CDR3 is TGTGCCTGGAGTGTTCAGGGGGCCACAGCTTTCTTT. Amino acids: CAWSVQGATAFF.

This chain uses TRBV6-5 with TRBJ2-3, with 9 bases matching TRBD2. The CDR3 has 13 amino acids. V was clipped by 6 bases and J by 4 bases; unmatched bases: 2. CDR1 MNHEY and CDR2 SVGAGI come from the germline V gene. CDR3 nucleotide sequence: TGTGCCAGCAGCGCGGGGGGGCCAGATACGCAGTATTTT. The encoded protein is CASSAGGPDTQYF.

In this sample, this clone turned up a few times. The chain recombines TRBV11-2 with TRBJ1-3; TRBD1 might be the D (6 bases). This CDR3 has 15 amino acids. Trimming pared 1 base from V and 0 bases from J, leaving 7 bases between. CDR1 SGHAT and CDR2 FQNNGV come from the germline V gene. The CDR3 spells CASSLVQGSGNTIYF. The CDR3 coding sequence is TGTGCCAGCAGCTTAGTACAGGGCTCTGGAAACACCATATATTTT.

This clone was observed once. V gene TRBV5-8 combines with J gene TRBJ2-7, with a possible D match to TRBD1 (6 bases). Germline V gene lookup returns CDR1 SGHTS and CDR2 YDEGEE. V was clipped by 1 base and J by 4 bases, with 15 bases between them. The CDR3 contains 15 residues. In DNA, the CDR3 is TGTGCCAGCAGCTTGCAGCAGGGCAGGGGATACGAGCAGTACTTC. Its protein is CASSLQQGRGYEQYF.

The table lists this clone with a few counts. This chain uses TRBV12-5 with TRBJ2-2, with D possibly matching TRBD2 (6 bases). V lost 6 bases and J 0 bases, leaving 14 bases between the germline ends. Per germline, CDR1 LGHNT and CDR2 FRNRAP. This CDR3 has 16 residues. The CDR3 DNA sequence: TGTGCTAGTGGCCGAAGGGACTTTTCGAACACCGGGGAGCTGTTTTTT. This codes for CASGRRDFSNTGELFF. The full variable domain, completed using reference TRBV12-5 and TRBJ2-2, is DARVTQTPRHKVTEMGQEVTMRCQPILGHNTVFWYRQTMMQGLELLAYFRNRAPLDDSGMPKDRFSAEMPDATLATLKIQPSEPRDSAVYFCASGRRDFSNTGELFFGEGSRLTVL.

The chain joins TRBV6-5 to TRBJ1-1; 9 positions agree with TRBD1. The length of the CDR3 is 15 residues. After removal of 5 bases from V and 3 bases from J, the junction contained 7 bases not matched to a gene. Germline values: CDR1 MNHEY, CDR2 SVGAGI. CDR3 residues: CASSSPRQGDTEAFF. The CDR3 DNA follows: TGTGCCAGCAGTAGCCCTCGACAGGGGGACACTGAAGCTTTCTTT.

The sample holds a few counts of this clone. V gene TRBV6-5 combines with J gene TRBJ2-7; the D is unclear. The CDR3 totals 12 residues. Germline V gene lookup returns CDR1 MNHEY and CDR2 SVGAGI. V gave up 4 bases and J gave up 0 bases, with 4 bases separating them. The CDR3 DNA reads TGTGCCAGCAGTTCGAGCTCCTACGAGCAGTACTTC. Its protein is CASSSSSYEQYF.

The chain carries TRBV5-1 and TRBJ1-4; D gene ambiguous. V lost 0 bases and J 7 bases, leaving 7 bases between the germline ends. From germline, CDR1 is SGHRS and CDR2 YFSETQ. The CDR3 is made up of 13 amino acids. As DNA, the CDR3 is TGCGCCAGCAGCTTGGTGCCGGGTGAAAAACTGTTTTTT. It yields the protein CASSLVPGEKLFF.

The chain is built from TRBV2 and TRBJ1-3; unclear D gene. Germline CDR1 and CDR2: SNHLY and FYNNEI. The CDR3 is 12 residues long. The V end lost 4 bases, the J end lost 4 bases, and 5 bases lay between the germline ends. CDR3 region: CASSAGGNTIYF. The CDR3 coding sequence is TGTGCCAGCAGTGCGGGGGGAAACACCATATATTTT.

This chain uses TRBV2 with TRBJ1-2; D might be TRBD1 (6 bases). This CDR3 is 14 amino acids long. Looked up from germline, CDR1 is SNHLY and CDR2 is FYNNEI. V was shortened by 7 bases and J by 3 bases, with 15 bases between the two germline ends. The CDR3 is CASTQGSTHYGYTF. Here the CDR3 DNA reads TGTGCCAGCACTCAGGGGTCGACCCACTATGGCTACACCTTC.

The chain joins TRBV25-1 to TRBJ2-1; 9 bases agree with TRBD2. CDR3 length: 13 amino acids. V shed 7 bases, J shed 6 bases, and the junction held 4 bases outside the gene matches. The germline gives CDR1 MGHDK, CDR2 SYGVNS. The CDR3: CASKERGVNEQFF. The CDR3 DNA reads as TGTGCCAGCAAAGAGCGGGGGGTCAATGAGCAGTTCTTC.

This clone was detected only a few times. V and J are TRBV19 and TRBJ2-5; 13 bases are a match to TRBD2. In germline, CDR1 is LNHDA, CDR2 SQIVND (reference sequence). V was pared by 5 bases and J by 4 bases, with 13 bases of the junction left unmatched. The CDR3 contains 18 residues. The CDR3 here is CASSRPSLAGGPRETQYF. In nucleotides, the CDR3 is TGTGCCAGTAGTCGTCCCTCACTAGCGGGGGGGCCTAGAGAGACCCAGTACTTC.

In this sample, this clone turned up a few times. The V and J genes are TRBV6-5 and TRBJ1-1; 8 bases are shared with TRBD1. Per the germline V gene, CDR1 is MNHEY and CDR2 is SVGAGI. The CDR3 contains 14 residues. Losses at the gene ends were 10 bases for V and 5 bases for J; bases not matched to a gene: 12. The CDR3 spells CATWTGSGGTEAFF. The CDR3, as DNA: TGTGCCACCTGGACAGGGAGTGGTGGTACTGAAGCTTTCTTT.

There are a few counts of this clone. The rearrangement links TRBV4-2 to TRBJ1-2; D unclear. Germline V CDR1 and CDR2: LGHNA, YNFKEQ. The CDR3 covers 13 residues. V was clipped by 4 bases and J by 2 bases, with 8 bases between them. DNA for the CDR3: TGTGCCAGCAGCCCTTCTATCAACTATGGCTACACCTTC. Amino acid sequence: CASSPSINYGYTF.

The rearrangement uses TRBV27 and TRBJ1-5; no clear D gene. The V and J ends lost 6 bases and 2 bases respectively, with 20 bases between them. This CDR3 spans 17 amino acids. Looked up from germline, CDR1 is MNHEY and CDR2 is SMNVEV (reference sequence). Written as DNA, the CDR3 is TGTGCCAGCAGCCCTTCAGCCCGGCGGGCCGGCAATCAGCCCCAGCATTTT. It translates to CASSPSARRAGNQPQHF.

J is TRBJ2-5 and V is TRBV10-3, with 15 bases identical to TRBD2. J was trimmed by 4 bases and V by 10 bases; bases with no gene match: 1. The CDR3 length is 13 residues. From germline, CDR1 is ENHRY and CDR2 SYGVKD. This chain's CDR3 is CATGLAGGETQYF. The CDR3 DNA follows: TGTGCCACGGGACTAGCGGGAGGAGAGACCCAGTACTTC.

J is TRBJ2-5 and V is TRBV5-6; 11 bases line up with TRBD2. The junction had 9 bases not matched to a gene; V was cut back by 4 bases and J by 1 base. Germline-derived CDR1 and CDR2 are SGHDT and YYEEEE. The CDR3 totals 17 residues. In DNA form, the CDR3 reads TGTGCCAGCAGCAGATCCGGGACTAGCGGTTTCCAAGAGACCCAGTACTTC. This gives the protein CASSRSGTSGFQETQYF.

V gene TRBV18 combines with J gene TRBJ2-5; D might be TRBD2 (5 bases). Trimming stripped 3 bases from V and 1 base from J, with 9 bases between. CDR1 KGHSH and CDR2 LQKENI come from the germline V gene. This CDR3 is 14 amino acids long. CDR3 loop: CASSPSGSQETQYF. In DNA, the CDR3 is TGTGCCAGCTCACCCTCGGGGAGCCAAGAGACCCAGTACTTC.

The CDR3 coding sequence is TGTGCCGCCACGACATCCCGGACAGGGGCTGTCTATAATTCACCCCTCCACTTT. Its translation is CAATTSRTGAVYNSPLHF. This sequence joins TRBV30 and TRBJ1-6, with 9 positions matching TRBD1. This CDR3 comprises 18 residues. The germline V gene encodes CDR1 GTSNPN and CDR2 SVGIG (reference sequence). J was trimmed by 3 bases and V by 8 bases; bases with no gene match: 17.

The genes are TRBV6-6 and TRBJ2-3; 8 bases are a match to TRBD1. The CDR3 is 14 amino acids. The V segment lost 9 bases and the J segment 6 bases; nucleotides outside the gene matches: 11. Germline lookup yields CDR1 MNHNY and CDR2 SVGAGI (reference sequence). The chain's CDR3 is CASMDRAFTDTQYF. The DNA for the CDR3 is TGTGCCAGTATGGACAGGGCTTTCACGGATACGCAGTATTTT.

The CDR3 DNA follows: TGTGCCTTAACCGGGACAGGGAACACCGGGGAGCTGTTTTTT. This translates into CALTGTGNTGELFF. This chain links TRBV30 with TRBJ2-2; 8 bases match TRBD1. With V trimmed by 7 bases and J by 1 base, 5 bases remained unmatched. Germline loops: CDR1 GTSNPN, CDR2 SVGIG (reference sequence). This CDR3 contains 14 residues.

This clone turned up a few times. The chain has TRBV25-1 and TRBJ2-3; 8 bases line up with TRBD2. CDR1 MGHDK and CDR2 SYGVNS come from the germline V gene. CDR3 size: 15 residues. V shed 6 bases, J shed 10 bases, and the junction held 15 bases outside the gene matches. CDR3 coding DNA: TGTGCCAGCAGGGACGGAGAGCGGGAGTGGGATCCGCAGTATTTT. Protein sequence: CASRDGEREWDPQYF.

This clone was recorded a few times. The chain joins TRBV19 to TRBJ1-3; TRBD1 matches at 12 bases. Germline CDR1 is LNHDA and CDR2 is SQIVND (reference sequence). V trimming: 5 bases; J trimming: 0 bases; junction bases outside the gene matches: 11. The CDR3 runs 19 residues. CDR3 amino acids: CASSSPGQGAQSSGNTIYF. DNA of the CDR3: TGTGCCAGTAGTTCCCCGGGACAGGGGGCCCAGAGCTCTGGAAACACCATATATTTT. Full variable domain (rest looked up from reference TRBV19 and TRBJ1-3): DGGITQSPKYLFRKEGQNVTLSCEQNLNHDAMYWYRQDPGQGLRLIYYSQIVNDFQKGDIAEGYSVSREKKESFPLTVTSAQKNPTAFYLCASSSPGQGAQSSGNTIYFGEGSWLTVV.

This chain connects TRBV13 to TRBJ2-2; D may be TRBD1 (6 bases). The CDR3 sequence is 15 residues long. The V and J ends lost 6 bases and 1 base respectively, with 12 bases between them. Germline V gene data show CDR1 as PRHDT and CDR2 as FYEKMQ (reference sequence). In DNA, the CDR3 is TGTGCCAGCAGGCAAACAGGGCTGAACACCGGGGAGCTGTTTTTT. This gives the protein CASRQTGLNTGELFF.

The chain carries TRBV5-1 and TRBJ2-3, with TRBD1 as a possible D gene (6 bases). Germline CDR1 is SGHRS and CDR2 is YFSETQ. The CDR3 covers 15 residues. Trimming stripped 4 bases from V and 2 bases from J, with 14 bases between. CDR3 sequence (DNA): TGCGCCAGCAGCCCCCGTACAGGGAACACAGATACGCAGTATTTT. It specifies CASSPRTGNTDTQYF.

The chain has TRBV6-4 and TRBJ2-3, with D possibly being TRBD2 (5 bases). The V end was cut by 4 bases, the J end by 5 bases, with 10 bases between. The CDR3 is 13 amino acids. The germline V gene encodes CDR1 MRHNA and CDR2 SNTAGT. The CDR3 spells CASSAGKGDTQYF. DNA of the CDR3: TGTGCCAGCAGTGCGGGAAAGGGAGATACGCAGTATTTT.

CDR3 sequence: CASSTGTSGSYEQYF. CDR3 DNA: TGTGCCAGCAGTACCGGGACTAGCGGGAGCTACGAGCAGTACTTC. The chain couples TRBV6-5 to TRBJ2-7; 14 bases are shared with TRBD2. Germline lookup yields CDR1 MNHEY and CDR2 SVGAGI. CDR3 length equals 15 residues. V gave up 5 bases and J gave up 3 bases; unmatched junction bases: 3.